The 24 T cell receptor beta chains listed next were all sequenced from one sample in a study of T cell changes during pregnancy in multiple sclerosis (dated by TCRdb to between 2019 and 2020). The library was prepared using the immunoSEQ multiplex PCR assay. Entries here come from immuneACCESS through TCRdb and include only in-frame sequences with V and J called. Some clones fail to appear in such tables; in the studies checked, an unresolved V gene covers under half of the shortfall, and the cause of the remainder is unknown. The sample table contains about 41,000 clones; only one count was recorded for roughly 90% of them. Around 6.3% of the sample rests with the top ten. Sequenced here: CD8+ T cells from peripheral blood mononuclear cells, sampled in the third trimester of pregnancy. The origin of the receptors is a female donor with multiple sclerosis, enrolled in a pregnancy study.

The V call is TRBV27, the J call TRBJ2-7; 11 bases match TRBD2. V gave up 7 bases and J gave up 2 bases; unmatched junction bases: 22. Germline lookup yields CDR1 MNHEY and CDR2 SMNVEV (reference sequence). The CDR3 loop spans 20 amino acids. CDR3 sequence reads: CASIGVRVTTSGTATYEQYF. The DNA of the CDR3 is TGTGCCAGCATAGGGGTCAGGGTTACGACTAGCGGGACCGCTACCTACGAGCAGTACTTC.

Only one count was recorded for this clone. This chain uses TRBV4-1 with TRBJ2-4; D unclear. The V and J ends lost 5 bases and 3 bases respectively, with 17 bases between them. There are 16 residues in the CDR3. Per germline, CDR1 MGHRA and CDR2 YSYEKL. This CDR3 reads CASSAQVSGLKNIQYF. Here the CDR3 DNA reads TGCGCCAGCAGCGCGCAGGTTTCTGGGCTCAAAAACATTCAGTACTTC.

The chain uses TRBV5-6 and TRBJ1-5; maybe TRBD1 (5 bases). Trimming removed 7 bases at V and 1 base at J, with 12 bases between. The CDR3 totals 14 residues. Germline CDR1 is SGHDT and CDR2 is YYEEEE. CDR3: CASGGSGSNQPQHF. For the CDR3, the DNA is TGTGCCAGCGGGGGGTCAGGGAGCAATCAGCCCCAGCATTTT.

The V gene is TRBV9, the J gene TRBJ2-1; 8 bases line up with TRBD2. V shed 3 bases and J 7 bases; nucleotides not matched to a gene: 6. The CDR3 is made up of 14 amino acids. Germline V gene data show CDR1 as SGDLS and CDR2 as YYNGEE. The CDR3 loop is CASSDRGGLNEQFF. CDR3 DNA sequence: TGTGCCAGCAGCGACCGGGGGGGCCTGAATGAGCAGTTCTTC.

The chain is built from TRBV28 and TRBJ2-3, with 10 bases aligning to TRBD1. In germline, CDR1 is MDHEN, CDR2 SYDVKM. V lost 5 bases, J lost 1 base, and 3 bases stayed unmatched. This CDR3 is 15 amino acids long. The CDR3: CASSPGTGGTDTQYF. DNA of the CDR3: TGTGCCAGCAGTCCCGGGACAGGGGGCACAGATACGCAGTATTTT.

The J gene is TRBJ2-7, the V gene TRBV10-3; D is perhaps TRBD2 (6 bases). CDR1 is ENHRY and CDR2 is SYGVKD in the germline V gene. V was cut by 4 bases and J by 0 bases, with 13 bases left in between. This CDR3 contains 15 residues. The CDR3 DNA reads TGTGCCATCAGTGGGGACCGGGGGAGCTCCTACGAGCAGTACTTC. Protein sequence: CAISGDRGSSYEQYF.

The gene calls are TRBV5-1 and TRBJ1-1; 7 nucleotides agree with TRBD1. CDR1 and CDR2 from the germline V gene are SGHRS and YFSETQ. The V gene end was trimmed by 4 bases and the J gene end by 3 bases; junction bases not matched to a gene: 6. The CDR3 is 14 residues long. The CDR3 coding sequence is TGCGCCAGCAGCCGCCAGGGGGTCCACACTGAAGCTTTCTTT. Translating gives CASSRQGVHTEAFF.

The chain carries TRBV6-6 and TRBJ1-2; 8 bases align to TRBD1. This CDR3 has 15 amino acids. Germline assignment: CDR1 MNHNY and CDR2 SVGAGI (reference sequence). V shed 3 bases and J 3 bases; nucleotides not matched to a gene: 6. The CDR3 DNA follows: TGTGCCAGCAGTTATAGCCCAGGGGGCGACTATGGCTACACCTTC. Translated: CASSYSPGGDYGYTF.

Comment on this clone: Germline is not matched at one junction end, which may reflect a read error. The chain links TRBV7-7 to TRBJ2-1, with 9 positions matching TRBD2. Germline assignment: CDR1 SSHAT and CDR2 FNYEAQ (reference sequence). CDR3 length: 16 amino acids. CDR3: CASSFLGLADYNEQFF. In DNA form, the CDR3 reads TGTGCTAGCAGCTTTCTGGGACTAGCAGATTACAATGAGCAGTTCTTC.

The chain couples TRBV7-9 to TRBJ2-7; D ambiguous. Trimming removed 5 bases at V and 5 bases at J, with 16 bases between. The germline gives CDR1 SEHNR, CDR2 FQNEAQ (reference sequence). CDR3 length equals 14 residues. CDR3 DNA sequence: TGTGCCAGCAGCCTGAGCACAGTATACCACGAGCAGTACTTC. It specifies CASSLSTVYHEQYF.

V is TRBV7-3 and J is TRBJ2-1; 9 bases are a match to TRBD1. V lost 5 bases to trimming and J lost 8 bases; unmatched junction nucleotides: 13. The CDR3 totals 16 residues. Germline values: CDR1 SGHTA, CDR2 FQGTGA. The CDR3 coding sequence is TGTGCCAGCAGCCCCGGGGACAGGGTGGGGTTGGATGAGCAGTTCTTC. Amino acid sequence: CASSPGDRVGLDEQFF.

The rearrangement links TRBV9 to TRBJ1-1, with TRBD1 as a possible D gene (6 bases). The CDR3 consists of 15 residues. The V end was cut by 4 bases, the J end by 0 bases, with 13 bases between. CDR1 SGDLS and CDR2 YYNGEE come from the germline V gene. CDR3 DNA: TGTGCCAGCAGCACCGAGGGGGAGTTGAACACTGAAGCTTTCTTT. Residues: CASSTEGELNTEAFF.

The rearrangement joins TRBV27 to TRBJ1-1; the D is unclear. Germline CDR1 is MNHEY and CDR2 is SMNVEV (reference sequence). CDR3 size: 14 residues. The ends were cut back, 5 bases at V and 1 base at J, with 11 bases in the middle. The CDR3 spells CASSIGGGNTEAFF. The CDR3 DNA follows: TGTGCCAGCAGTATCGGCGGTGGGAACACTGAAGCTTTCTTT.

The genes are TRBV9 and TRBJ2-2; TRBD1 matches at 7 bases. Germline assignment: CDR1 SGDLS and CDR2 YYNGEE. The CDR3 spans 14 residues. Germline trimming cut 2 bases from V and 3 bases from J; bases unmatched to any gene: 1. DNA of the CDR3: TGTGCCAGCAGCGTGGGGACAGACACCGGGGAGCTGTTTTTT. Encoded protein: CASSVGTDTGELFF.

The gene calls are TRBV19 and TRBJ1-1, with D uncertain. Germline CDR1 LNHDA, CDR2 SQIVND (reference sequence). The CDR3 sequence is 14 residues long. V was cut by 6 bases and J by 0 bases, with 11 bases left in between. The CDR3 DNA sequence: TGTGCCAGTAGCGAAGAGCCGATGAACACTGAAGCTTTCTTT. Residues: CASSEEPMNTEAFF.

The V and J genes are TRBV19 and TRBJ2-7; D might be TRBD2 (6 bases). In germline, CDR1 is LNHDA, CDR2 SQIVND (reference sequence). Between the trimmed V and J ends, which lost 6 bases and 1 base, there was a span of 16 bases. The CDR3 has 15 residues. The CDR3 DNA follows: TGTGCCAGTAGCCCGCGACTAGGTGGGTCCTACGAGCAGTACTTC. This translates into CASSPRLGGSYEQYF.

This clone showed up just once. The chain uses TRBV14 and TRBJ2-1, with 8 bases lining up with TRBD2. The germline V gene has CDR1 SGHDN and CDR2 FVKESK. V shed 3 bases, J shed 3 bases, and the junction held 10 bases outside the gene matches. The CDR3 is 17 residues long. The CDR3 reads CASSQGSGREVYNEQFF. Here the CDR3 DNA reads TGTGCCAGCAGCCAGGGTTCGGGGCGGGAGGTCTACAATGAGCAGTTCTTC.

CDR3 DNA sequence: TGTGCCACCAGCAGAGACCGAATGGGAGGGCAGCCCCAGCATTTT. Protein sequence: CATSRDRMGGQPQHF. The V call is TRBV15, the J call TRBJ1-5, with no clear D. V was cut by 0 bases and J by 7 bases, with 13 bases left in between. The CDR3 has 15 residues. Germline V gene data show CDR1 as LNHNV and CDR2 as YYDKDF (reference sequence).

This chain connects TRBV4-3 to TRBJ2-3; 14 bases fit TRBD2. There are 16 residues in the CDR3. Germline lookup yields CDR1 LGHNA and CDR2 YSLEER. V dropped 5 bases and J dropped 6; count of bases not matched to a gene: 7. The DNA for the CDR3 is TGCGCCAGCAGCGTGACTAGCGGGGGGGACCTCGATACGCAGTATTTT. It specifies CASSVTSGGDLDTQYF.

The chain has TRBV4-3 and TRBJ2-7, with a weak D call TRBD1 (5 bases). Between the trimmed V and J ends, which lost 0 bases and 5 bases, there was a span of 8 bases. The germline CDR1 and CDR2 sequences are LGHNA and YSLEER. This CDR3 has 13 amino acids. In DNA form, the CDR3 reads TGCGCCAGCAGCCAAGACCAGGGCCACGAGCAGTACTTC. Protein: CASSQDQGHEQYF.

This chain links TRBV15 with TRBJ1-3; TRBD1 is a possible D gene (6 bases). The germline gives CDR1 LNHNV, CDR2 YYDKDF (reference sequence). Trimming left V 5 bases short and J 9 bases short, with 20 bases between. This CDR3 spans 15 amino acids. The CDR3 nucleotides are TGTGCCACCAGCGACAGGACGGCCGGCGGCAGCACCATATATTTT. Its protein is CATSDRTAGGSTIYF.

The V call is TRBV7-8, the J call TRBJ2-7; the D gene is possibly TRBD2 (6 bases). Trimming removed 5 bases from V and 3 bases from J, with 14 bases in between. The CDR3 covers 14 residues. Germline loops: CDR1 SGHVS, CDR2 FQNEAQ. The CDR3 loop is CASSPGLTHYEQYF. CDR3 DNA sequence: TGTGCCAGCAGCCCGGGACTTACACACTACGAGCAGTACTTC.

The chain couples TRBV27 to TRBJ2-3; D is perhaps TRBD2 (6 bases). This CDR3 region has 14 residues. Looked up from germline, CDR1 is MNHEY and CDR2 is SMNVEV (reference sequence). V was shortened by 3 bases and J by 6 bases, with 13 bases between the two germline ends. The CDR3 loop reads CASSFFPGDDTQYF. The DNA of the CDR3 is TGTGCCAGCAGTTTTTTTCCGGGGGACGATACGCAGTATTTT.

This chain connects TRBV4-1 to TRBJ1-1; D gene uncertain. CDR1 and CDR2 from the germline V gene are MGHRA and YSYEKL. V was shortened by 0 bases and J by 1 base, with 9 bases between the two germline ends. The CDR3 covers 15 residues. The CDR3 bases are TGCGCCAGCAGCCAAGAAGGTCCGGGGAACACTGAAGCTTTCTTT. The encoded protein is CASSQEGPGNTEAFF.